These 14 T cell receptor beta chains came from one sample sequenced in a study of CD8 T cells in Susac syndrome. Random hexamers served to reverse transcribe about 0.5 to 1 ug RNA. MiXCR, applied by TCRdb to the immunoSEQ multiplex PCR reads, yields one record per CDR3 protein. The table shows around 80,000 distinct CDR3 sequences, with roughly 96% occurring only once. The sequenced material came from CD8+ T cells from PBMCs. These receptor sequences come from a human donor with Susac syndrome.

The chain couples TRBV28 to TRBJ2-7, with D unclear. The ends were cut back, 2 bases at V and 3 bases at J, with 11 bases in the middle. Germline V gene lookup returns CDR1 MDHEN and CDR2 SYDVKM. The CDR3 is made up of 14 amino acids. The CDR3 loop reads CASSLVRNFYEQYF. The CDR3 DNA sequence: TGTGCCAGCAGTTTAGTCAGGAATTTCTACGAGCAGTACTTC.

V is TRBV4-3 and J is TRBJ2-1; 10 nucleotides line up with TRBD2. The CDR3 extends over 16 amino acids. V lost 3 bases to trimming and J lost 8 bases; unmatched junction nucleotides: 10. Germline loops: CDR1 LGHNA, CDR2 YSLEER. CDR3 residues: CASSQASGGGRDEQFF. Here the CDR3 DNA reads TGCGCCAGCAGCCAGGCGAGCGGGGGGGGCCGCGATGAGCAGTTCTTC.

The V gene is TRBV4-3, the J gene TRBJ1-5; TRBD1 is a possible D gene (6 bases). The CDR3 is 14 residues long. Trimming shortened V by 0 bases and J by 6 bases, and 9 bases separated the two germline ends. CDR1 LGHNA and CDR2 YSLEER come from the germline V gene. This CDR3 is CASSQDRGGQPQHF. CDR3 nucleotides: TGCGCCAGCAGCCAAGACAGGGGCGGTCAGCCCCAGCATTTT.

The rearrangement links TRBV15 to TRBJ1-2; TRBD1 agrees at 9 bases. CDR3 length equals 15 residues. V was pared by 3 bases and J by 6 bases, with 8 bases of the junction left unmatched. Germline CDR1 and CDR2: LNHNV and YYDKDF (reference sequence). The CDR3 is CATSSLGTGKHGYTF. The CDR3 DNA reads TGTGCCACCAGCAGTCTAGGGACAGGGAAGCATGGCTACACCTTC.

The J gene is TRBJ2-7, the V gene TRBV19; D might be TRBD2 (6 bases). The V end lost 11 bases, the J end lost 1 base, and 15 bases lay between the germline ends. Germline-derived CDR1 and CDR2 are LNHDA and SQIVND (reference sequence). CDR3 size: 13 residues. The CDR3 DNA is TGTGCCTGGGATCGGGACTGGTCCTACGAGCAGTACGTC. Residues: CAWDRDWSYEQYV.

The V and J genes are TRBV6-6 and TRBJ1-5; a weak D match, TRBD1 (5 bases). The CDR3 runs 14 residues. Germline lookup yields CDR1 MNHNY and CDR2 SVGAGI (reference sequence). Trimming removed 2 bases at V and 11 bases at J, with 16 bases between. The CDR3 here is CASSYLPGSTAQHF. CDR3 coding DNA: TGTGCCAGCAGTTACCTGCCAGGGTCCACGGCCCAGCATTTT.

The chain employs TRBV9 and TRBJ2-1, with D uncertain. The CDR3 runs to 11 residues. CDR1 is SGDLS and CDR2 is YYNGEE in the germline V gene. Trimming removed 6 bases from V and 9 bases from J, with 10 bases in between. Here the CDR3 reads CASKSGGEQFF. The CDR3 DNA sequence: TGTGCCAGCAAGAGTGGCGGTGAGCAGTTCTTC.

CDR3 DNA: TGCAGCGTCGCGGGGACTAGCGGGAGTTGGGATGAGCAGTTCTTC. The encoded protein is CSVAGTSGSWDEQFF. The J gene is TRBJ2-1, the V gene TRBV29-1, with TRBD2 matching over 14 bases. The V gene's germline CDR1 is SQVTM and CDR2 ANQGSEA. Unmatched junction bases numbered 9, after V lost 6 bases and J lost 8 bases. The CDR3 spans 15 residues.

The chain carries TRBV24-1 and TRBJ2-1; the match to TRBD1 covers 8 bases. CDR3 length: 17 amino acids. V lost 3 bases and J lost 8; bases outside the gene matches: 14. Germline V gene data show CDR1 as KGHDR and CDR2 as SFDVKD. CDR3 coding DNA: TGTGCCACCAGTGATCCCCCGGGGCAGGGGGCCGGCGATGAGCAGTTCTTC. It codes for CATSDPPGQGAGDEQFF.

This chain connects TRBV20-1 to TRBJ1-6, with unresolved D. V lost 3 bases, J lost 9 bases, and 12 bases lay in between. The CDR3 extends over 13 amino acids. Germline lookup yields CDR1 DFQATT and CDR2 SNEGSKA (reference sequence). The CDR3 sequence is CSARNVLSSPLHF. Written as DNA, the CDR3 is TGCAGTGCTAGGAACGTATTGAGTTCACCCCTCCACTTT.

The chain employs TRBV5-1 and TRBJ1-1; D ambiguous. Germline V gene lookup returns CDR1 SGHRS and CDR2 YFSETQ. The ends were cut back, 0 bases at V and 11 bases at J, with 14 bases in the middle. This CDR3 contains 13 residues. The CDR3 DNA reads TGCGCCAGCAGCTTGGAGGTCGGCCAGCGGGCTTTCTTT. Translating gives CASSLEVGQRAFF.

This clonotype is a singleton in its sample. The rearrangement links TRBV1 to TRBJ2-1; the table's D call, TRBD2, was not checked against the DNA. TRBV1 is annotated as a pseudogene. The CDR3 loop spans 17 amino acids. The CDR3 here is CTSSQDQKNSGGDEQFF. The CDR3 nucleotides read TGCACCAGCAGCCAAGATCAAAAAAATAGCGGGGGGGATGAGCAGTTCTTC.

J is TRBJ2-6 and V is TRBV11-3; no firm D call. Deletions cut 3 bases from V and 0 bases from J, with 6 bases between. This CDR3 is 15 amino acids long. From germline, CDR1 is SGHNT and CDR2 YENEEA. The CDR3 region is CASSFRVSGANVLTF. Here the CDR3 DNA reads TGTGCCAGCAGCTTCCGGGTCTCTGGGGCCAACGTCCTGACTTTC.

The chain couples TRBV3-1 to TRBJ2-3; D gene unclear. V was trimmed by 4 bases and J by 2 bases, leaving 7 bases between them. The CDR3 has 13 amino acids. CDR1 is LGHDT and CDR2 is YNNKEL in the germline V gene (reference sequence). CDR3 in DNA: TGTGCCAGCAGCCGGTACAACACAGATACGCAGTATTTT. This sequence encodes CASSRYNTDTQYF.